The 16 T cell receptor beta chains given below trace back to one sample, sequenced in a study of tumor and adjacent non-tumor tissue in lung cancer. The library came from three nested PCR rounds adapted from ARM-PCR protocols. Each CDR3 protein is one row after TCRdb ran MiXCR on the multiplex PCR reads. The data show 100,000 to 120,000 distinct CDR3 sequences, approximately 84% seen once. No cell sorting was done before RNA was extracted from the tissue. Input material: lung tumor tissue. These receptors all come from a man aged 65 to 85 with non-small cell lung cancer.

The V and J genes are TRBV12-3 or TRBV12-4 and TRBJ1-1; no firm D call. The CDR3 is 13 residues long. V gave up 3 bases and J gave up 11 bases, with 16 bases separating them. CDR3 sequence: CASSFRDTQMAFF. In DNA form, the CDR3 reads TGTGCCAGCAGTTTTCGAGACACACAGATGGCTTTCTTT.

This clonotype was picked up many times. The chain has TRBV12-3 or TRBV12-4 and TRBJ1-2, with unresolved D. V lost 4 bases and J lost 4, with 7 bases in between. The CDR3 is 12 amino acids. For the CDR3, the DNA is TGTGCCAGCAGTTACACGCTCTATGGCTACACCTTC. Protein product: CASSYTLYGYTF.

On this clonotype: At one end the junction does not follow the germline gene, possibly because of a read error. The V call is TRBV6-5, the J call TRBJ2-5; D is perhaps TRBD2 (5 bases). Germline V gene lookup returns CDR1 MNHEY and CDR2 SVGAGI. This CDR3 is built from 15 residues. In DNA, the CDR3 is TGTGCCATCAGTCCTACTAACGGGATTCAAGAGACCCAGTACTTC. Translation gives CAISPTNGIQETQYF.

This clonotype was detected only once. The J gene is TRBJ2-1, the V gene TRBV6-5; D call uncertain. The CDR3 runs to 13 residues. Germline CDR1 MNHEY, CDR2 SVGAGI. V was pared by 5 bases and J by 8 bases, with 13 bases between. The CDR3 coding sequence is TGTGCCAGCAGTGTCCGGTATGATCATGAGCAGTTCTTC. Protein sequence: CASSVRYDHEQFF.

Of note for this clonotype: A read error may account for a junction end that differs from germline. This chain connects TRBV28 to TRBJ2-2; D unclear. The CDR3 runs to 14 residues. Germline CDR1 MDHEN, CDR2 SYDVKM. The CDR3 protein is CTSTLFPSTGELFF. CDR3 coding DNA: TGTACCAGCACTTTATTCCCTAGCACCGGGGAGCTGTTTTTT.

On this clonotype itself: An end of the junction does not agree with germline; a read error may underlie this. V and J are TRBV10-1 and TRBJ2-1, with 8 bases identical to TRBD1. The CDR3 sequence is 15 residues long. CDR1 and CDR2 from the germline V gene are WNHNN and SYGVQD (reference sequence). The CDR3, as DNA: TGCACCAGCGGTCGGACAGGGCCCTATTGCAATGAGCAGTTCTTC. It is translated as CTSGRTGPYCNEQFF.

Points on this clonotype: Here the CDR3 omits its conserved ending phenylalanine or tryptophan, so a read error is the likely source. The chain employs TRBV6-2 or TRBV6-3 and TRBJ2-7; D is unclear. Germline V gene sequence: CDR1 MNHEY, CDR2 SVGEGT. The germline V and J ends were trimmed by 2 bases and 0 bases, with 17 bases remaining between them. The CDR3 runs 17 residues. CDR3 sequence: CASSYGTSGYSSYEQYL. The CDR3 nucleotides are TGTGCCAGCAGTTACGGTACCAGTGGATATTCCTCCTACGAGCAGTACTTA.

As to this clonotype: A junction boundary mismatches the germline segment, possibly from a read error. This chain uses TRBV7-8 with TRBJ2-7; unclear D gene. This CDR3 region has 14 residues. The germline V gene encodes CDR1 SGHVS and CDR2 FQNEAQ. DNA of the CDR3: TGTACCAGCAGAGCAGACCCAAGCTCCTACGAGCAGTACTTC. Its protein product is CTSRADPSSYEQYF.

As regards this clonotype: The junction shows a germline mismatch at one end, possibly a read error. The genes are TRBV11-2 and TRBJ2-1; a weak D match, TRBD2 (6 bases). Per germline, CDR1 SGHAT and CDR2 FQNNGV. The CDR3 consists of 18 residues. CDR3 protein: CASSLHVREWASFNEQLF. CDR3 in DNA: TGTGCCAGCAGCTTACATGTGCGGGAATGGGCCTCCTTCAATGAGCAGTTGTTC.

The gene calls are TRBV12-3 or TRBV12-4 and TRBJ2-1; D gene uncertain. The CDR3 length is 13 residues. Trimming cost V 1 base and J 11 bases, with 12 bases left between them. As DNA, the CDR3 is TGTGCCAGCAGTTTAGTTTCTGAGATCCAGCAGTTCTTC. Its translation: CASSLVSEIQQFF.

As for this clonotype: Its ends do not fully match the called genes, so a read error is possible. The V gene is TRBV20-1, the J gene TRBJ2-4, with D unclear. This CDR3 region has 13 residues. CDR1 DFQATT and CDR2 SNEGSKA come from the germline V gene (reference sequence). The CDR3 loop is CNDVKVAKNIQYF. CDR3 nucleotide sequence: TGTAATGATGTCAAAGTAGCCAAAAACATTCAGTACTTC.

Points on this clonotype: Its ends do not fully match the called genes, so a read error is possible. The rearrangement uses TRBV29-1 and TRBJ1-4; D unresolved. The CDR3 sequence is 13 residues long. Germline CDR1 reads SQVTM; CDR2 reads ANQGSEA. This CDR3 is CSVENPKAGGLFF. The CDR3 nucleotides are TGTAGCGTTGAAAATCCCAAGGCAGGTGGACTGTTTTTT.

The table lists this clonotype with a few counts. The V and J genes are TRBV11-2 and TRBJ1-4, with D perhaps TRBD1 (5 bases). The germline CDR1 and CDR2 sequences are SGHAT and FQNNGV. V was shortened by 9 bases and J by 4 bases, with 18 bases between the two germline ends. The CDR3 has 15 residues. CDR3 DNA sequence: TGTGCCAGTAGCAGAAGTGGGACTAATAATGAAAAACTGTTTTTT. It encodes CASSRSGTNNEKLFF.

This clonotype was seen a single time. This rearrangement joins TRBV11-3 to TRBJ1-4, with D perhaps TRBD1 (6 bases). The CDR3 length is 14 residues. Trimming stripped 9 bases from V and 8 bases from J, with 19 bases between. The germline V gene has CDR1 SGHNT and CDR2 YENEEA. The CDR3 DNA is TGTGCCAGTAGTAGGACAGCCTCTGGCGAAAAACTGTTTTTT. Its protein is CASSRTASGEKLFF.

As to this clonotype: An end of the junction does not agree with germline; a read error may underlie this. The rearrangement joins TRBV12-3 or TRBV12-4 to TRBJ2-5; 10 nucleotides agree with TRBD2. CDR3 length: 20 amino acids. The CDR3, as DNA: TGTGCCAGCGGAAAAAACGACCACCCGACTAGCGGGCTTCCCCAGGAGACCCAGTATTTC. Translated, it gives CASGKNDHPTSGLPQETQYF.

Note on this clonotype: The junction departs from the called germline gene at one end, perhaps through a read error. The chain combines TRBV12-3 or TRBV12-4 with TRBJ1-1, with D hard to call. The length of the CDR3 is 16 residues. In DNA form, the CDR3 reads TGTGCCATCAGTTTAGGTAGTGGAATGGTGAGGACTGAAGGTTTCTTT. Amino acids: CAISLGSGMVRTEGFF.